A single sample is the source of the 9 T cell receptor beta chains below, sequenced in a study of regulatory T cells in long-lasting Graves disease. The authors built TCR beta libraries using iRepertoire HTBI primers and Arm-PCR of CDR3 regions. One entry per CDR3 protein results from TCRdb running MiXCR on the multiplex PCR reads. Here the sample spans roughly 300,000 distinct CDR3 sequences, 22% being singletons. Time point in this sample: persistent/refractory GD, antithyroid drugs over 5 years with positive TRAb. From RNA extracted from PBMCs, the TCR library was made. The sample here was peripheral blood mononuclear cells (PBMCs), taken when the disease was refractory, from a patient treated with antithyroid drugs. Source of these receptors: a female donor with Graves disease.

The chain combines TRBV29-1 with TRBJ1-2; 8 bases line up with TRBD1. CDR1 and CDR2 (germline): SQVTM, ANQGSEA. The CDR3 is made up of 13 amino acids. V shed 6 bases and J 7 bases; nucleotides not matched to a gene: 10. CDR3 amino acids: CSVELQGARGYTF. The DNA for the CDR3 is TGCAGCGTAGAACTGCAGGGGGCGCGTGGCTACACCTTC.

The chain joins TRBV2 to TRBJ2-3; TRBD1 aligns across 7 bases. The CDR3 totals 13 residues. Unmatched junction bases numbered 3, after V lost 5 bases and J lost 4 bases. CDR1 and CDR2 (germline): SNHLY, FYNNEI. The CDR3 sequence is CASSKTGPDTQYF. In nucleotides, the CDR3 is TGTGCCAGCAGTAAGACAGGGCCAGATACGCAGTATTTT.

This clonotype appeared many times. The chain combines TRBV28 with TRBJ2-4; D perhaps matches TRBD1 (6 bases). Judging by the DNA end, TRBJ1-2 fits better; the J call may be wrong. Germline values: CDR1 MDHEN, CDR2 SYDVKM. The length of the CDR3 is 14 residues. CDR3 sequence reads: CASSAYIGGGRYTF. CDR3 coding DNA: TGTGCCAGCAGTGCCTACATAGGGGGAGGACGCTACACCTTC.

In this sample, this clonotype turned up a few times. The chain couples TRBV6-2 or TRBV6-3 to TRBJ1-1; no clear D. Trimming took 1 base from V and 3 from J, leaving 9 bases between them. This CDR3 has 14 residues. CDR1 is MNHEY and CDR2 is SVGEGT in the germline V gene. Here the CDR3 reads CASSYFRADTEAFF. DNA of the CDR3: TGTGCCAGCAGTTACTTTAGGGCAGACACTGAAGCTTTCTTT.

This clonotype was detected ten times or more. This chain links TRBV28 with TRBJ2-5; D is undetermined. This CDR3 has 11 amino acids. V was pared by 7 bases and J by 5 bases, with 8 bases between. In germline, CDR1 is MDHEN, CDR2 SYDVKM. This chain's CDR3 is CASNSPETQYF. In DNA form, the CDR3 reads TGTGCCAGCAATTCCCCTGAGACCCAGTACTTC.

The chain combines TRBV6-1 with TRBJ2-1, with a possible D match to TRBD2 (6 bases). The CDR3 length is 15 residues. CDR1 MNHNS and CDR2 SASEGT come from the germline V gene. Trimming shortened V by 4 bases and J by 0 bases, and 10 bases separated the two germline ends. The CDR3 loop reads CASSALASSYNEQFF. The CDR3 DNA is TGTGCCAGCAGTGCCCTAGCGAGCTCCTACAATGAGCAGTTCTTC.

This clonotype was seen a few times. This chain connects TRBV29-1 to TRBJ2-7, with TRBD2 matching over 9 bases. The J segment lost 5 bases and the V segment lost 1 base, leaving 6 bases of the junction unmatched. The CDR3 contains 14 residues. The germline V gene has CDR1 SQVTM and CDR2 ANQGSEA. Here the CDR3 DNA reads TGCAGCGTTGAAGTTAGCGGGAGAAGTCACGAGCAGTACTTC. Protein: CSVEVSGRSHEQYF.

In this sample, this clonotype turned up many times. The chain carries TRBV19 and TRBJ2-2, with 9 bases fitting TRBD2. V lost 9 bases, J lost 2 bases, and 10 bases stayed unmatched. Germline assignment: CDR1 LNHDA and CDR2 SQIVND (reference sequence). The CDR3 length is 16 residues. The CDR3 sequence is CASQTSGSFNTGELFF. The CDR3 bases are TGTGCCAGCCAGACTAGCGGTTCATTTAACACCGGGGAGCTGTTTTTT.

To note about this clonotype: One base away lies a much larger clone, so this may be a sequencing read error. This chain uses TRBV5-5 with TRBJ1-2; 8 bases map to TRBD1. Germline assignment: CDR1 SGHKS and CDR2 YYEKEE (reference sequence). The CDR3 contains 15 residues. CDR3 protein: CASGLAVGQGYGYTF. In nucleotides, the CDR3 is TGTGCCAGCGGCTTGGCCGTCGGACAGGGTTATGGCTACACCTTC.